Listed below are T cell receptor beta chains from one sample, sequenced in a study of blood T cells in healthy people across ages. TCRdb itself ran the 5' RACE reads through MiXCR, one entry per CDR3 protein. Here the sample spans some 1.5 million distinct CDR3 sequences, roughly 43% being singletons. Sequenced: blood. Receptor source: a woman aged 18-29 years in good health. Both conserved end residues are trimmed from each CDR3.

cdr3_aa: ANEGVDTDTQY; v_call: TRBV7-2; j_call: TRBJ2-3; cdr3_length: 11
cdr3_aa: ASSHVTSGGDQF; v_call: TRBV4-3; j_call: TRBJ2-1; cdr3_length: 12
cdr3_aa: SAKSRGDRVPDLLNTEAF; v_call: TRBV20-1; j_call: TRBJ1-1; cdr3_length: 18
cdr3_aa: ASSYSRTSGDTQY; v_call: TRBV6-2/TRBV6-3; j_call: TRBJ2-3; cdr3_length: 13
cdr3_aa: ASSQDADSTDTQY; v_call: TRBV4-3; j_call: TRBJ2-3; cdr3_length: 13
cdr3_aa: ASSFQGTGTEAF; v_call: TRBV12-3/TRBV12-4; j_call: TRBJ1-1; cdr3_length: 12
cdr3_aa: AWSPRPTGTYEQY; v_call: TRBV30; j_call: TRBJ2-7; cdr3_length: 13
cdr3_aa: ASSLCSREGRNTEAF; v_call: TRBV11-3; j_call: TRBJ1-1; cdr3_length: 15
cdr3_aa: ASSRGQSIYSEQF; v_call: TRBV4-3; j_call: TRBJ2-1; cdr3_length: 13
cdr3_aa: ASSGGTDYEQY; v_call: TRBV9; j_call: TRBJ2-7; cdr3_length: 11
cdr3_aa: ASSTGTLSYEQY; v_call: TRBV13; j_call: TRBJ2-7; cdr3_length: 12
cdr3_aa: ASASGTVSDNEQF; v_call: TRBV18; j_call: TRBJ2-1; cdr3_length: 13
cdr3_aa: ASSYLTSGRFDTQY; v_call: TRBV6-6; j_call: TRBJ2-3; cdr3_length: 14
cdr3_aa: ASSSRPGLRVYEQY; v_call: TRBV7-9; j_call: TRBJ2-7; cdr3_length: 14
cdr3_aa: ASSYSGGGTEAF; v_call: TRBV6-5; j_call: TRBJ1-1; cdr3_length: 12
cdr3_aa: SAARRTEAF; v_call: TRBV20-1; j_call: TRBJ1-1; cdr3_length: 9
cdr3_aa: ASSDSRGTGNQPQH; v_call: TRBV2; j_call: TRBJ1-5; cdr3_length: 14
cdr3_aa: ASSLVSGGNNEQF; v_call: TRBV7-9; j_call: TRBJ2-1; cdr3_length: 13
cdr3_aa: ASSIGPDSDYGYT; v_call: TRBV12-3/TRBV12-4; j_call: TRBJ1-2; cdr3_length: 13
cdr3_aa: SAYNVGGYSPNYGYT; v_call: TRBV20-1; j_call: TRBJ1-2; cdr3_length: 15
cdr3_aa: ASSVVDSDTEAF; v_call: TRBV10-2; j_call: TRBJ1-1; cdr3_length: 12
cdr3_aa: SVGDRGNSDTQY; v_call: TRBV29-1; j_call: TRBJ2-3; cdr3_length: 12
cdr3_aa: SASSFSYEQY; v_call: TRBV20-1; j_call: TRBJ2-7; cdr3_length: 10